Following are 16 T cell receptor beta chains from one sample sequenced in a study of memory CD4+ T cells and cytomegalovirus serostatus. Single viable CD3+CD4+CD8-CD45RO+ cells were sorted as the memory CD4+ T cells. Method: immunoSEQ multiplex PCR; TCRdb's copy keeps in-frame clones and lacks some. The table records about 50,000 clones, 78% of them present only once. Sequenced material: memory CD4+ T cells from blood. These receptors all stem from an adult in good health and CMV-seronegative.

The chain combines TRBV7-9 with TRBJ1-5; D might be TRBD1 (6 bases). Trimming cost V 1 base and J 4 bases, with 11 bases left between them. This CDR3 is built from 15 residues. Germline lookup yields CDR1 SEHNR and CDR2 FQNEAQ (reference sequence). The chain's CDR3 is CASSLDGQLNQPQHF. The CDR3 DNA follows: TGTGCCAGCAGCTTAGACGGACAGTTAAATCAGCCCCAGCATTTT.

V is TRBV5-1 and J is TRBJ2-7; 9 bases map to TRBD1. V was pared by 3 bases and J by 1 base, with 5 bases of the junction left unmatched. The CDR3 loop spans 15 amino acids. The germline gives CDR1 SGHRS, CDR2 YFSETQ. The DNA of the CDR3 is TGCGCCAGCAGCTCCGGGACAGGGAGGTCCTACGAGCAGTACTTC. Protein product: CASSSGTGRSYEQYF.

V is TRBV5-1 and J is TRBJ1-1; D not resolved. The CDR3 has 14 residues. Trimming took 2 bases from V and 3 from J, leaving 11 bases between them. CDR1 and CDR2 from the germline V gene are SGHRS and YFSETQ. The CDR3 nucleotides read TGCGCCAGCAGCTTTGACGCGTATTACACTGAAGCTTTCTTT. As protein: CASSFDAYYTEAFF.

The chain employs TRBV7-9 and TRBJ2-1, with D possibly called TRBD1 or TRBD2 (5 bases each). The CDR3 extends over 14 amino acids. V lost 7 bases to trimming and J lost 0 bases, with 10 bases between them. Per the germline V gene, CDR1 is SEHNR and CDR2 is FQNEAQ (reference sequence). The CDR3: CASNAGSSYNEQFF. In nucleotides, the CDR3 is TGTGCCAGCAACGCAGGGAGCTCCTACAATGAGCAGTTCTTC.

The chain links TRBV19 to TRBJ1-1; TRBD1 agrees at 9 bases. The germline V gene encodes CDR1 LNHDA and CDR2 SQIVND (reference sequence). CDR3 length: 15 amino acids. With 4 bases clipped from V and 1 base from J, the junction kept 4 bases outside the gene matches. CDR3 sequence reads: CASSSATGGNTEAFF. CDR3 coding DNA: TGTGCCAGTAGTAGTGCGACAGGGGGGAACACTGAAGCTTTCTTT.

This clone was counted a single time. The same CDR3 can be traced to other DNA sequences in this sample. This chain uses TRBV18 with TRBJ1-2; 10 bases fit TRBD1. V lost 3 bases, J lost 1 base, and 2 bases stayed unmatched. The CDR3 loop spans 15 amino acids. Germline lookup yields CDR1 KGHSH and CDR2 LQKENI. The CDR3 sequence is CASSPGTGDNYGYTF. For the CDR3, the DNA is TGTGCCAGCTCACCGGGGACAGGGGATAACTATGGCTACACCTTC. The variable domain in full, completed from reference TRBV18 and TRBJ1-2, reads NAGVMQNPRHLVRRRGQEARLRCSPMKGHSHVYWYRQLPEEGLKFMVYLQKENIIDESGMPKERFSAEFPKEGPSILRIQQVVRGDSAAYFCASSPGTGDNYGYTFGSGTRLTVV.

This clone was counted only a few times. The chain has TRBV30 and TRBJ2-7, with TRBD2 as a possible D gene (7 bases). This CDR3 has 14 amino acids. Looked up from germline, CDR1 is GTSNPN and CDR2 is SVGIG (reference sequence). The germline V and J ends were trimmed by 4 bases and 5 bases, with 18 bases remaining between them. The CDR3 loop is CAWNRGRATNEQYF. The DNA of the CDR3 is TGTGCCTGGAATAGGGGGAGGGCCACAAACGAGCAGTACTTC.

V usage is TRBV2 and J usage is TRBJ2-7; 9 nucleotides agree with TRBD1. This CDR3 region has 15 residues. Germline values: CDR1 SNHLY, CDR2 FYNNEI. The V segment lost 5 bases and the J segment 0 bases; nucleotides outside the gene matches: 5. CDR3 in DNA: TGTGCCAGCAGTCTCACAGGGGGCAACTCCTACGAGCAGTACTTC. Translating it yields CASSLTGGNSYEQYF.

This chain uses TRBV11-2 with TRBJ2-1; D ambiguous. This CDR3 contains 15 residues. The germline V gene encodes CDR1 SGHAT and CDR2 FQNNGV. Trimming shortened V by 0 bases and J by 5 bases, and 11 bases separated the two germline ends. CDR3 sequence reads: CASSLDKSLNNEQFF. For the CDR3, the DNA is TGTGCCAGCAGCTTAGATAAGTCCCTAAACAATGAGCAGTTCTTC.

The genes are TRBV2 and TRBJ1-2; D possibly corresponds to TRBD1 (5 bases). V dropped 6 bases and J dropped 8 bases, with 19 bases sitting between them. Germline CDR1 reads SNHLY; CDR2 reads FYNNEI. The CDR3 runs to 14 residues. This CDR3 is CASRGTDKPGGYTF. DNA of the CDR3: TGTGCCAGCAGGGGGACGGACAAGCCGGGCGGCTACACCTTC.

The chain uses TRBV2 and TRBJ2-7; TRBD1 agrees at 8 bases. J was trimmed by 2 bases and V by 4 bases; bases with no gene match: 4. Per germline, CDR1 SNHLY and CDR2 FYNNEI. The CDR3 covers 14 residues. CDR3 loop: CASSGTGKAYEQYF. CDR3 DNA sequence: TGTGCCAGCAGTGGGACAGGGAAGGCCTACGAGCAGTACTTC.

The chain has TRBV6-5 and TRBJ1-1; the match to TRBD1 covers 7 bases. The germline CDR1 and CDR2 sequences are MNHEY and SVGAGI. Trimming took 6 bases from V and 4 from J; bases not matched to a gene: 5. The CDR3 covers 13 residues. This CDR3 is CASRQTGSTEAFF. The CDR3 region has the DNA TGTGCCAGCAGGCAGACAGGGAGCACTGAAGCTTTCTTT.

This clone came up once. The chain recombines TRBV2 with TRBJ1-1; tentatively, D is TRBD1 (5 bases). CDR1 SNHLY and CDR2 FYNNEI come from the germline V gene. V lost 6 bases, J lost 4 bases, and 15 bases lay in between. CDR3 length: 14 amino acids. The CDR3 is CASSARGGGTEAFF. CDR3 coding DNA: TGTGCCAGCAGCGCCCGCGGCGGGGGCACTGAAGCTTTCTTT. Based on the CDR3 plus reference TRBV2 and TRBJ1-1, the full variable domain is EPEVTQTPSHQVTQMGQEVILRCVPISNHLYFYWYRQILGQKVEFLVSFYNNEISEKSEIFDDQFSVERPDGSNFTLKIRSTKLEDSAMYFCASSARGGGTEAFFGQGTRLTVV.

The chain couples TRBV5-4 to TRBJ1-6, with D possibly matching TRBD1 (5 bases). This CDR3 is built from 19 residues. Germline V lookup: CDR1 SGHNT, CDR2 YYREEE (reference sequence). V lost 2 bases, J lost 0 bases, and 18 bases lay in between. The CDR3 region has the DNA TGTGCCAGCAGCTTATTTTGGGGGAGCTCGCACTCCTATAATTCACCCCTCCACTTT. Its translation is CASSLFWGSSHSYNSPLHF.

This clone was observed a few times. The genes are TRBV2 and TRBJ1-3; the match to TRBD1 covers 8 bases. Per germline, CDR1 SNHLY and CDR2 FYNNEI. Trimming at V came to 7 bases and at J to 2 bases, leaving 1 base not matched to a gene. The CDR3 loop spans 13 amino acids. CDR3 in amino acids: CASMDRAGNTIYF. CDR3 nucleotide sequence: TGTGCCAGCATGGACAGGGCTGGAAACACCATATATTTT.

The rearrangement links TRBV30 to TRBJ1-2, with 7 bases fitting TRBD1. The V segment lost 3 bases and the J segment 7 bases; nucleotides outside the gene matches: 8. The V gene's germline CDR1 is GTSNPN and CDR2 SVGIG (reference sequence). This CDR3 contains 13 residues. CDR3 amino acids: CAWRGTAPIGYTF. CDR3 nucleotides: TGTGCCTGGAGGGGGACAGCACCTATTGGCTACACCTTC.